This entry describes one T cell receptor beta chain. This sample was included in a study of technical replicates of blood from several donors. Germline V gives CDR1 ENHRY, CDR2 SYGVKD. V lost 6 bases and J lost 0, with 11 bases in between. The CDR3 runs to 14 residues. Only in-frame clones appear in the TCRdb table, and some are missing; sequencing was by immunoSEQ multiplex PCR. The sample holds under 80,000 clones, 85% to 95% seen once. The receptor's source is a human donor in good health. The specimen was T cells isolated from PBMCs. This rearrangement joins TRBV10-3 to TRBJ1-1; D possibly corresponds to TRBD1 (6 bases). CDR3 nucleotides: TGTGCCATCAGGCAGGGGCTCATGAACACTGAAGCTTTCTTT. Protein product: CAIRQGLMNTEAFF.